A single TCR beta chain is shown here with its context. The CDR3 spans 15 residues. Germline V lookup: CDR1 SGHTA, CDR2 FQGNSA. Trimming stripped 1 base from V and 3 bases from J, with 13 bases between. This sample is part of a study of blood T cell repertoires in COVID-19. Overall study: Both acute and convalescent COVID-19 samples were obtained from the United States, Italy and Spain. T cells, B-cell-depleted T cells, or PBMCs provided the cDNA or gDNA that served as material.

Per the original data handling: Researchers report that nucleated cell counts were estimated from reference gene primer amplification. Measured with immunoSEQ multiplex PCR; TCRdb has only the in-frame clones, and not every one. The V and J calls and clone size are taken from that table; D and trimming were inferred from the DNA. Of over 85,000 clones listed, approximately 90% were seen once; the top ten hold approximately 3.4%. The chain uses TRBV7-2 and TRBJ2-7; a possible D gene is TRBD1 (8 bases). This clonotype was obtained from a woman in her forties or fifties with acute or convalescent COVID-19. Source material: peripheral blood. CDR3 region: CASSLGAGQVYEQYF. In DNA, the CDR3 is TGTGCCAGCAGCTTAGGAGCGGGACAGGTCTACGAGCAGTACTTC.